The present T cell receptor (beta chain) was sequenced within a study of cytomegalovirus exposure and HLA in healthy donors. This clone occurred a few times. The V segment lost 6 bases and the J segment 7 bases; nucleotides outside the gene matches: 7. CDR3 length equals 15 residues. Germline CDR1 SNHLY, CDR2 FYNNEI. It was with 60 Vbeta and 13 Jbeta primers that the PCR ran. Sequencing used immunoSEQ multiplex PCR; TCRdb keeps in-frame clones, though not all of them. The sample gives 75,000 to 85,000 clones, around three quarters of which show up once; 0.8% to 1.1% is in the top ten. Sample: PBMCs. The chain is built from TRBV2 and TRBJ2-1, with TRBD2 identical over 12 bases. This clonotype was sampled from a male donor in good health and CMV-seronegative. The CDR3 DNA sequence: TGTGCCAGCAGAGCTCTAGCGGGAGGGGGAAATGAGCAGTTCTTC. It specifies CASRALAGGGNEQFF.